A single sample gave rise to the 21 T cell receptor beta chains below, sequenced in a study of CD8 T cells in ankylosing spondylitis. Each CDR3 protein gets one entry after TCRdb re-called the 5' RACE reads with MiXCR. This table has some 200,000 distinct CDR3 sequences, around 13% appearing once. What was sequenced was blood, either unsorted or a sorted T cell fraction (not recorded which). The source is a male donor with ankylosing spondylitis or in good health (not recorded which).

This clonotype was counted many times. This chain uses TRBV6-1 with TRBJ2-3, with 12 bases aligning to TRBD1. The germline CDR1 and CDR2 sequences are MNHNS and SASEGT. J lost 6 bases, V lost 6 bases, and 4 bases had no gene match. The CDR3 has 14 amino acids. This CDR3 is CASRSGQGADTQYF. DNA of the CDR3: TGTGCCAGCAGATCGGGACAGGGGGCCGATACGCAGTATTTT.

The gene calls are TRBV4-1 and TRBJ1-2, with D possibly being TRBD1 (6 bases). Trimming stripped 1 base from V and 8 bases from J, with 17 bases between. Germline lookup yields CDR1 MGHRA and CDR2 YSYEKL. The CDR3 loop spans 15 amino acids. The CDR3: CASSQGAGVGRGYTF. DNA of the CDR3: TGCGCCAGCAGCCAAGGGGCAGGGGTCGGGCGGGGCTACACCTTC.

V usage is TRBV5-1 and J usage is TRBJ2-7; D is possibly TRBD1 or TRBD2 (5 bases each). This CDR3 contains 13 residues. CDR1 and CDR2 from the germline V gene are SGHRS and YFSETQ. V was clipped by 0 bases and J by 5 bases, with 9 bases between them. The CDR3 spells CASSLAGANEQYF. For the CDR3, the DNA is TGCGCCAGCAGCTTGGCCGGGGCCAACGAGCAGTACTTC.

The table lists this clonotype with a few counts. The chain has TRBV6-1 and TRBJ1-1; a weak D match, TRBD1 (6 bases). The V gene's germline CDR1 is MNHNS and CDR2 SASEGT. The CDR3 is made up of 15 amino acids. The germline V and J ends were trimmed by 2 bases and 4 bases, with 14 bases remaining between them. CDR3 sequence: CASSELRGPSTEAFF. Written as DNA, the CDR3 is TGTGCCAGCAGTGAATTGCGGGGGCCGAGCACTGAAGCTTTCTTT.

V and J are TRBV12-3 or TRBV12-4 and TRBJ2-5; 9 nucleotides align to TRBD2. CDR3 length: 15 amino acids. Trimming cost V 3 bases and J 2 bases; bases outside gene matches: 4. This chain's CDR3 is CASSFALAGQETQYF. CDR3 nucleotides: TGTGCCAGCAGTTTTGCCCTAGCGGGGCAAGAGACCCAGTACTTC.

Comment on this clonotype: This may come from a read error, since a much larger clone is one base off. The CDR3 loop is CASRSSPGGSGNPPQHF. In DNA form, the CDR3 reads TGTGCCAGCAGATCATCCCCTGGGGGATCTGGCAATCCGCCCCAGCATTTT. V is TRBV7-8 and J is TRBJ1-5; a weak D match, TRBD1 (5 bases). CDR3 length: 17 residues. Per germline, CDR1 SGHVS and CDR2 FQNEAQ. Variable domain in full (rest from reference TRBV7-8 and TRBJ1-5): GAGVSQSPRYKVAKRGQDVALRCDPISGHVSLFWYQQALGQGPEFLTYFQNEAQLDKSGLPSDRFFAERPEGSVSTLKIQRTQQEDSAVYLCASRSSPGGSGNPPQHFGDGTRLSIL.

The chain is built from TRBV3-1 and TRBJ2-3, with D uncertain. Germline CDR1 and CDR2: LGHDT and YNNKEL (reference sequence). With 0 bases removed from V and 1 base from J, the gap between germline ends came to 8 bases. CDR3 length: 15 amino acids. CDR3 loop: CASSQDGPRTDTQYF. The CDR3 coding sequence is TGTGCCAGCAGCCAAGACGGGCCTCGCACAGATACGCAGTATTTT.

CDR3 coding DNA: TGTGCCAGCAGTTTATCGATAGGGGGTGAGCAGTTCTTC. Residues: CASSLSIGGEQFF. The V gene is TRBV27, the J gene TRBJ2-1; a weak D match, TRBD1 (6 bases). Germline CDR1 reads MNHEY; CDR2 reads SMNVEV (reference sequence). V shed 0 bases and J shed 9 bases, with 9 bases lying between them. The CDR3 covers 13 residues.

This clonotype was recorded at least ten times. V gene TRBV9 combines with J gene TRBJ2-2; 8 bases align to TRBD2. Germline V gene lookup returns CDR1 SGDLS and CDR2 YYNGEE. The CDR3 is 14 amino acids. With 1 base clipped from V and 10 bases from J, the junction kept 6 bases outside the gene matches. As DNA, the CDR3 is TGTGCCAGCAGCGTATCGGGGGGGCGGTTGGAGCTGTTTTTT. It is translated as CASSVSGGRLELFF.

This clonotype was seen repeatedly, ten times or more. The chain couples TRBV12-3 or TRBV12-4 to TRBJ2-1, with 7 positions matching TRBD2. Germline trimming cut 5 bases from V and 8 bases from J; bases unmatched to any gene: 6. The CDR3 sequence is 13 residues long. CDR3: CASSLPSGYEQFF. The CDR3 coding sequence is TGTGCCAGCAGTCTGCCTAGCGGATATGAGCAGTTCTTC.

This chain joins TRBV7-9 and TRBJ2-1, with 8 bases that match TRBD2. This CDR3 has 15 residues. CDR1 is SEHNR, CDR2 FQNEAQ, per germline (reference sequence). V trimming: 3 bases; J trimming: 8 bases; junction bases outside the gene matches: 9. The DNA of the CDR3 is TGTGCCAGCAGCTTGACTAGCGTTCAGACGGATGAGCAGTTCTTC. Translated, it gives CASSLTSVQTDEQFF. Looking up the rest from reference TRBV7-9 and TRBJ2-1 gives the full variable domain: DTGVSQNPRHKITKRGQNVTFRCDPISEHNRLYWYRQTLGQGPEFLTYFQNEAQLEKSRLLSDRFSAERPKGSFSTLEIQRTEQGDSAMYLCASSLTSVQTDEQFFGPGTRLTVL.

The chain couples TRBV4-1 to TRBJ2-7, with 14 nucleotides matching TRBD2. The CDR3 sequence is 18 residues long. CDR1 and CDR2 from the germline V gene are MGHRA and YSYEKL. V lost 0 bases and J lost 4; bases outside the gene matches: 8. CDR3 DNA sequence: TGCGCCAGCAGCCAAGAGACGTGGGGACTAGCGGGAGTATACGAGCAGTACTTC. Residues: CASSQETWGLAGVYEQYF.

This clonotype has more than one count but fewer than ten. The chain combines TRBV7-2 with TRBJ2-7, with D perhaps matching TRBD2 (5 bases). Trimming cost V 1 base and J 2 bases, with 12 bases left between them. Germline lookup yields CDR1 SGHTA and CDR2 FQGNSA. This CDR3 has 15 residues. CDR3 in DNA: TGTGCCAGCAGCTTAGGGGTAGCGACAACCTACGAGCAGTACTTC. The encoded protein is CASSLGVATTYEQYF.

This clonotype was seen at least ten times. The genes are TRBV12-3 or TRBV12-4 and TRBJ2-3; D is unresolved. The CDR3 has 11 amino acids. The V end was cut by 5 bases, the J end by 4 bases, with 4 bases between. CDR3: CASSEADTQYF. The CDR3 coding sequence is TGTGCCAGCAGTGAGGCAGATACGCAGTATTTT.

This clonotype was counted between two and nine times. The chain is built from TRBV5-6 and TRBJ2-5, with 12 bases that match TRBD2. CDR3 size: 15 residues. Germline trimming cut 6 bases from V and 4 bases from J; bases unmatched to any gene: 7. Germline CDR1 and CDR2: SGHDT and YYEEEE. Here the CDR3 DNA reads TGTGCCAGCACCATGACTAGCGGGGGCCGAGAGACCCAGTACTTC. It is translated as CASTMTSGGRETQYF. Full variable domain (remainder filled in from reference TRBV5-6 and TRBJ2-5): DAGVTQSPTHLIKTRGQQVTLRCSPKSGHDTVSWYQQALGQGPQFIFQYYEEEERQRGNFPDRFSGHQFPNYSSELNVNALLLGDSALYLCASTMTSGGRETQYFGPGTRLLVL.

In its sample, this clonotype was seen many times. This sequence joins TRBV3-1 and TRBJ2-7; TRBD1 or TRBD2 may be the D gene (6 bases each). This CDR3 contains 16 residues. The ends were cut back, 4 bases at V and 5 bases at J, with 21 bases in the middle. CDR1 and CDR2 (germline): LGHDT, YNNKEL (reference sequence). The CDR3 loop is CASSPAPGAFKDEQYF. In nucleotides, the CDR3 is TGTGCCAGCAGCCCAGCTCCGGGGGCCTTTAAGGACGAGCAGTACTTC.

In this sample, this clonotype turned up many times. The V call is TRBV7-2, the J call TRBJ2-5, with D hard to call. This CDR3 has 16 amino acids. CDR1 and CDR2 from the germline V gene are SGHTA and FQGNSA. Trimming pared 1 base from V and 5 bases from J, leaving 17 bases between. The CDR3 nucleotides read TGTGCCAGCAGCTTAGTTTCGTCGAGTCTGGGGGAGACCCAGTACTTC. Translating gives CASSLVSSSLGETQYF.

The gene calls are TRBV11-2 and TRBJ2-7; 7 bases are shared with TRBD2. The CDR3 is 14 residues long. Looked up from germline, CDR1 is SGHAT and CDR2 is FQNNGV. V was clipped by 5 bases and J by 3 bases; unmatched bases: 7. The CDR3: CASSGSGSNYEQYF. The CDR3 DNA reads TGTGCCAGCAGCGGTAGCGGGTCAAACTACGAGCAGTACTTC.

This clonotype was recorded at least ten times. This chain joins TRBV7-9 and TRBJ1-6, with unresolved D. The ends were cut back, 5 bases at V and 9 bases at J, with 8 bases in the middle. The V gene's germline CDR1 is SEHNR and CDR2 FQNEAQ (reference sequence). The CDR3 sequence is 12 residues long. The CDR3 is CASSGGSSPLHF. The CDR3 region has the DNA TGTGCCAGCAGCGGTGGGAGTTCACCCCTCCACTTT.

A few counts support this clonotype. This chain joins TRBV2 and TRBJ1-2; D might be TRBD1 (6 bases). Trimming took off 4 bases at V and 6 bases at J, with 12 bases between the two ends. CDR3 length equals 13 residues. Germline CDR1 and CDR2: SNHLY and FYNNEI. The CDR3 sequence: CASSVSQGDGYTF. CDR3 DNA: TGTGCCAGCAGTGTCTCACAGGGTGATGGCTACACCTTC.

The chain couples TRBV30 to TRBJ2-3; 8 nucleotides match TRBD2. V was pared by 2 bases and J by 2 bases, with 6 bases of the junction left unmatched. The CDR3 length is 15 residues. Looked up from germline, CDR1 is GTSNPN and CDR2 is SVGIG (reference sequence). The DNA of the CDR3 is TGTGCCTGGAGTACGACTAGCGTGCTCACAGATACGCAGTATTTT. Encoded protein: CAWSTTSVLTDTQYF.